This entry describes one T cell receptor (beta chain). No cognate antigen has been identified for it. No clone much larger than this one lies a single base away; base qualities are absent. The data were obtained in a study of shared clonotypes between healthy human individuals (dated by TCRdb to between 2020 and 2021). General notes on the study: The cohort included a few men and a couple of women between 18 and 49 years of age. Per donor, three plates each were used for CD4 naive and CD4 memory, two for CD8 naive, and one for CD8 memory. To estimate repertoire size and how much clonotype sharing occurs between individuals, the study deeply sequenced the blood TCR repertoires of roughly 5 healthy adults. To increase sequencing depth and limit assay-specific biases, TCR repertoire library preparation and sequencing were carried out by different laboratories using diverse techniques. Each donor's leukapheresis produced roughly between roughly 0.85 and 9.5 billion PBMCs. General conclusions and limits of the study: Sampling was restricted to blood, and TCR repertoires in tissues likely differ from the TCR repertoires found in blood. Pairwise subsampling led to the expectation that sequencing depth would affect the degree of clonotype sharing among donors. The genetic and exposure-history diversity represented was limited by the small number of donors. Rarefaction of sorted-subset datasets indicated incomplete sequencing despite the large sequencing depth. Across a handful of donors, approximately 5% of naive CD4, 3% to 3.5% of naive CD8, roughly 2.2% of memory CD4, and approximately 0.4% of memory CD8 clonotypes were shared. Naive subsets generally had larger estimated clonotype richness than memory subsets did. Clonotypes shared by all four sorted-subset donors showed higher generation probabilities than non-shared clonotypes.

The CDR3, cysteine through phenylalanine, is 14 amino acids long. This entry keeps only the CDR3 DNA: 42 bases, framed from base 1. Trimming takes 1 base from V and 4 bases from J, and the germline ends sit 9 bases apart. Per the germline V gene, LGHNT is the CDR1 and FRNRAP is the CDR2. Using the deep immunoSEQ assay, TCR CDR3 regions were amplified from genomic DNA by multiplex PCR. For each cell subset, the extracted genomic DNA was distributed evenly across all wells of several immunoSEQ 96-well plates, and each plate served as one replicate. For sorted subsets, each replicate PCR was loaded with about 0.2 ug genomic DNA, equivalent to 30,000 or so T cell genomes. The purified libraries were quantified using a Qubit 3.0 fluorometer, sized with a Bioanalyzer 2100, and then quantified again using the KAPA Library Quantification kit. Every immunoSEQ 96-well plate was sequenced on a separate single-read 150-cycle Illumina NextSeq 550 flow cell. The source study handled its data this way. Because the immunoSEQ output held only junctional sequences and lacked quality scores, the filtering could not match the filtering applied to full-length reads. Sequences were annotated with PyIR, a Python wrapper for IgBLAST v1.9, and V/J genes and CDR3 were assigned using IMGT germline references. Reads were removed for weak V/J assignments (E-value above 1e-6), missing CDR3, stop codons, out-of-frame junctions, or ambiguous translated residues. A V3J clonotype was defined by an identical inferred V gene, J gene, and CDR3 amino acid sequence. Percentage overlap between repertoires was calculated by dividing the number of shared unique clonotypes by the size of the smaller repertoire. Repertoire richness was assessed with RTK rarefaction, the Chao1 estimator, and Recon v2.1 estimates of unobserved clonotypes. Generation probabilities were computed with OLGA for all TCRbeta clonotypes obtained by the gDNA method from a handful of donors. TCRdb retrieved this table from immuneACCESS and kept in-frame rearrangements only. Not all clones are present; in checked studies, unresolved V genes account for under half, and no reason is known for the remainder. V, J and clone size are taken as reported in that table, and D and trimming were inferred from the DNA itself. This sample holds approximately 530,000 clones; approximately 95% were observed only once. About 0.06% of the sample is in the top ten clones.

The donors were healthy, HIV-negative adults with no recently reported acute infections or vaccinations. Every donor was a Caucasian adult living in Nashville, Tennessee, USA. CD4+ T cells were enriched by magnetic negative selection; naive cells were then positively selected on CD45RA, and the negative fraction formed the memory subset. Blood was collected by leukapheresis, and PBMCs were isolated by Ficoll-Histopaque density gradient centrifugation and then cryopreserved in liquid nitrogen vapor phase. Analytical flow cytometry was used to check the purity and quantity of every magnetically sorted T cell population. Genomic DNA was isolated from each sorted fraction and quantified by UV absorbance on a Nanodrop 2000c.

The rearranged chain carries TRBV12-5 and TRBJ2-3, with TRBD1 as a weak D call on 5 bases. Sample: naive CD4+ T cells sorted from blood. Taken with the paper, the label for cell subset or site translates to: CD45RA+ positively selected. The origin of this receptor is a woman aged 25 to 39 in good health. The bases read TGTGCTAGTGGTTTGGGACAGTTGGCAGATACGCAGTATTTT. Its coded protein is CASGLGQLADTQYF. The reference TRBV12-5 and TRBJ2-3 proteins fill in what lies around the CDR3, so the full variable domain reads DARVTQTPRHKVTEMGQEVTMRCQPILGHNTVFWYRQTMMQGLELLAYFRNRAPLDDSGMPKDRFSAEMPDATLATLKIQPSEPRDSAVYFCASGLGQLADTQYFGPGTRLTVL.